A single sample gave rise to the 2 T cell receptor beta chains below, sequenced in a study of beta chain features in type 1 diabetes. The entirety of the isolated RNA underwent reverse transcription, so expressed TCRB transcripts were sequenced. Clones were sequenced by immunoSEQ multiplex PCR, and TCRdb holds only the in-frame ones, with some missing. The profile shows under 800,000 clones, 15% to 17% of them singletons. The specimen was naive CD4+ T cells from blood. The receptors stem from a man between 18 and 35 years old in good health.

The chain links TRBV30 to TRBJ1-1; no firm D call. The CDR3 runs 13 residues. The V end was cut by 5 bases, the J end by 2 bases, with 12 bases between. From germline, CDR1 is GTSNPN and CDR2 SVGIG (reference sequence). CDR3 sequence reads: CAWAPDGNTEAFF. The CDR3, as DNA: TGTGCCTGGGCCCCGGACGGAAACACTGAAGCTTTCTTT.

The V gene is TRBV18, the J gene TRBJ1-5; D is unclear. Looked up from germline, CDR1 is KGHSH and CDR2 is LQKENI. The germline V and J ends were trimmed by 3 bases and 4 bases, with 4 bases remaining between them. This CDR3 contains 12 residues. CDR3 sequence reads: CASSPVNQPQHF. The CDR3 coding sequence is TGTGCCAGCTCACCCGTTAATCAGCCCCAGCATTTT.